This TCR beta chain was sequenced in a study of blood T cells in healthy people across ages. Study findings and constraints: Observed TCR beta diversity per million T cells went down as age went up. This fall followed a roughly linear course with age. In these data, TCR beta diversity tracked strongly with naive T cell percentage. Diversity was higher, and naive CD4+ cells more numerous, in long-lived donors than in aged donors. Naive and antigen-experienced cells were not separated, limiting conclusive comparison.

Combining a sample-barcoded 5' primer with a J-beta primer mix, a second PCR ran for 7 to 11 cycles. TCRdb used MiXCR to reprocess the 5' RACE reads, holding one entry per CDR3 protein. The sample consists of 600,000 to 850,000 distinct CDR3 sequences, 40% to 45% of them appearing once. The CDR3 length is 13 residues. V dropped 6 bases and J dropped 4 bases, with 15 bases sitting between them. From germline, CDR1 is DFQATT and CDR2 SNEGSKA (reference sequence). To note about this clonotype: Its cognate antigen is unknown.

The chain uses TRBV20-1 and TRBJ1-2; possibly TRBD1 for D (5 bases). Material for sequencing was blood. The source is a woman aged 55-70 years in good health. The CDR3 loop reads CSAADRVSYGYTF. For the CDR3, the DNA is TGCAGTGCCGCCGACAGAGTTAGCTATGGCTACACCTTC.